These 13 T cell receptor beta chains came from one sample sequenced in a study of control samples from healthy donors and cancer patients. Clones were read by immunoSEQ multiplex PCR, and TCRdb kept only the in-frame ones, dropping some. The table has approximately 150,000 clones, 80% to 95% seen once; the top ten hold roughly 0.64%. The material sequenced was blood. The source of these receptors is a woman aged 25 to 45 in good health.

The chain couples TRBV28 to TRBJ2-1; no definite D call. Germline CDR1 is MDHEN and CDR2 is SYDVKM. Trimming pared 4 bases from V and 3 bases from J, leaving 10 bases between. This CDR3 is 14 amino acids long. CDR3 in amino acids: CASSSDLGYNEQFF. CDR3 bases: TGTGCCAGCAGTTCTGACTTAGGCTACAATGAGCAGTTCTTC.

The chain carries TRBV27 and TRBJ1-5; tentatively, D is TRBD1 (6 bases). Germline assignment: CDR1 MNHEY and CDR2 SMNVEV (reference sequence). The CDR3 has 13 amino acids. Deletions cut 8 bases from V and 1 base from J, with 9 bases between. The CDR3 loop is CASSGVSNQPQHF. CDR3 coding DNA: TGTGCCAGCTCAGGGGTGAGCAATCAGCCCCAGCATTTT.

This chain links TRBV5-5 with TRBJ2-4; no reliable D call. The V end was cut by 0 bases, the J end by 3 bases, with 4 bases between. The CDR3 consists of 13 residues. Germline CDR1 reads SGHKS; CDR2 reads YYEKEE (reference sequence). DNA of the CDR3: TGTGCCAGCAGCTTGGTGAACAAAAACATTCAGTACTTC. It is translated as CASSLVNKNIQYF.

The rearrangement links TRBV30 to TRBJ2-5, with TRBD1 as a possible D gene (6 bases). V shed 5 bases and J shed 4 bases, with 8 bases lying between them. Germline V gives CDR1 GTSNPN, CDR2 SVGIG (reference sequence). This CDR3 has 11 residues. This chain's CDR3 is CAWQQGETQYF. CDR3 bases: TGTGCCTGGCAACAGGGAGAGACCCAGTACTTC.

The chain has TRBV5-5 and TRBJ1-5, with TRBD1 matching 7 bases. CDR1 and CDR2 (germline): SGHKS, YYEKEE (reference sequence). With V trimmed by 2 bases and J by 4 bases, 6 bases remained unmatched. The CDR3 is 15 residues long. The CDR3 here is CASSFIAGGNQPQHF. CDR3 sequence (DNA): TGTGCCAGCAGCTTTATTGCAGGGGGTAATCAGCCCCAGCATTTT.

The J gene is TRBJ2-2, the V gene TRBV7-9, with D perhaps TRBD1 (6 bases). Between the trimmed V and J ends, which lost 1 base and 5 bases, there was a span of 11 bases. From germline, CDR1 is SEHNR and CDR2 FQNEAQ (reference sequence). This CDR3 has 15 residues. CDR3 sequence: CASSLGGDITGELFF. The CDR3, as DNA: TGTGCCAGCAGCTTAGGAGGGGACATTACCGGGGAGCTGTTTTTT.

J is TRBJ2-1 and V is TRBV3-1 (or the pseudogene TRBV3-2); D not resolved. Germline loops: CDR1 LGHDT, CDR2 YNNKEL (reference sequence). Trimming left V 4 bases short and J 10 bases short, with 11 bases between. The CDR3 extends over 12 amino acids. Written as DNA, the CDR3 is TGTGCCAGCAGCCTGCCCGGTTTGGAGCAGTTCTTC. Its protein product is CASSLPGLEQFF.

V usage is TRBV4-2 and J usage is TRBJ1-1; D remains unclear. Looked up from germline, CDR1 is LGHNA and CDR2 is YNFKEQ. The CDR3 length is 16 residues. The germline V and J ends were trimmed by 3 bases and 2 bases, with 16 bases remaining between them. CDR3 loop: CASSQGPFSLNTEAFF. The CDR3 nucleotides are TGTGCCAGCAGCCAGGGCCCTTTTTCCCTAAACACTGAAGCTTTCTTT.

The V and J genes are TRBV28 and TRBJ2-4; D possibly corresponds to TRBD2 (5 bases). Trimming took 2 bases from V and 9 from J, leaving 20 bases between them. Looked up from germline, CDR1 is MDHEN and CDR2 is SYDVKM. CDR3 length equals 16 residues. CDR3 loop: CASSLGRYSRAGIQYF. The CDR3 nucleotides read TGTGCCAGCAGTTTAGGGCGTTATTCCCGGGCGGGCATTCAGTACTTC.

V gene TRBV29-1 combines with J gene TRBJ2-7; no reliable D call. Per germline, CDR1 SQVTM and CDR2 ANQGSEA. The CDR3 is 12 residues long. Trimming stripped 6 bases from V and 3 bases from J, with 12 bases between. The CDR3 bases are TGCAGCGTCAAGCCCCGCGGCTACGAGCAGTACTTC. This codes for CSVKPRGYEQYF.

The CDR3 loop reads CASSRLAGGVGEQYF. DNA of the CDR3: TGTGCCAGCAGTCGACTAGCGGGAGGGGTCGGCGAGCAGTACTTC. The chain joins TRBV28 to TRBJ2-7; 14 bases agree with TRBD2. Germline loops: CDR1 MDHEN, CDR2 SYDVKM. The V and J ends lost 5 bases and 6 bases, in that order; junction bases with no gene match: 6. This CDR3 has 15 amino acids.

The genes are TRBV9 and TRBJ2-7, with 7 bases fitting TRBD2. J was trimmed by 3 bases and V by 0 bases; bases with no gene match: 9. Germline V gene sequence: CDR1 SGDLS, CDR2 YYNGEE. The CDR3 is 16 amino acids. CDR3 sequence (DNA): TGTGCCAGCAGCGTAGCTCCGGGAGGCGATATCTACGAGCAGTACTTC. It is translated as CASSVAPGGDIYEQYF. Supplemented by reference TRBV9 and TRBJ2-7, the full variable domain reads DSGVTQTPKHLITATGQRVTLRCSPRSGDLSVYWYQQSLDQGLQFLIQYYNGEERAKGNILERFSAQQFPDLHSELNLSSLELGDSALYFCASSVAPGGDIYEQYFGPGTRLTVT.

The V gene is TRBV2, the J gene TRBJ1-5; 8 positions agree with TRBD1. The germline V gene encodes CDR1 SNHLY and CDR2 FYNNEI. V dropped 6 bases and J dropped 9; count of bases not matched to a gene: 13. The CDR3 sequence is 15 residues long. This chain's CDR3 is CASSQGQGGYRPQHF. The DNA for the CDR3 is TGTGCCAGCAGCCAAGGACAGGGAGGGTATCGGCCCCAGCATTTT. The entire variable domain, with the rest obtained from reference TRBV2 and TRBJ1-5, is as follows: EPEVTQTPSHQVTQMGQEVILRCVPISNHLYFYWYRQILGQKVEFLVSFYNNEISEKSEIFDDQFSVERPDGSNFTLKIRSTKLEDSAMYFCASSQGQGGYRPQHFGDGTRLSIL.